Following are 16 T cell receptor beta chains from one sample sequenced in a study of shared clonotypes between healthy human individuals. Repertoires were generated with immunoSEQ multiplex PCR, while TCRdb's copy carries only in-frame clones and drops some. The sample includes 550,000 to 850,000 clones, around two thirds of them seen just once. The specimen sequenced was memory CD4+ T cells sorted from blood. Subset defined: CD45RA-negative fraction. These receptors were collected from a young woman in good health.

The chain uses TRBV19 and TRBJ2-7; 8 bases align to TRBD1. Germline-derived CDR1 and CDR2 are LNHDA and SQIVND (reference sequence). This CDR3 has 13 amino acids. With 3 bases clipped from V and 5 bases from J, the junction kept 3 bases outside the gene matches. CDR3 sequence (DNA): TGTGCCAGTAGTATGACAGGGGTGCACGAGCAGTACTTC. Translating gives CASSMTGVHEQYF.

Details on this clone: Being one base from a much bigger clone, this may be a read error. Other DNA sequences in this specimen translate into the identical CDR3. The V gene is TRBV5-1, the J gene TRBJ2-1; 9 positions agree with TRBD1. The germline gives CDR1 SGHRS, CDR2 YFSETQ. This CDR3 has 15 residues. The chain's CDR3 is CASSLGDRDYNEQFF. CDR3 nucleotides: TGCGCCAGCAGTTTGGGGGACAGGGACTACAATGAGCAGTTCTTC.

The chain couples TRBV6-6 to TRBJ1-1; 10 positions match TRBD1. The CDR3 sequence is 13 residues long. Per the germline V gene, CDR1 is MNHNY and CDR2 is SVGAGI (reference sequence). Trimming took 7 bases from V and 7 from J; bases not matched to a gene: 6. This chain's CDR3 is CASIYDRGLEAFF. In nucleotides, the CDR3 is TGTGCCAGCATCTACGACAGGGGGCTTGAAGCTTTCTTT.

The chain links TRBV7-6 to TRBJ2-2; TRBD1 might be the D (6 bases). Germline CDR1 is SGHVS and CDR2 is FNYEAQ. The CDR3 length is 18 residues. Trimming stripped 2 bases from V and 5 bases from J, with 21 bases between. CDR3 in amino acids: CASSLRAGTTGITGELFF. CDR3 DNA: TGTGCCAGCAGCTTAAGGGCCGGGACAACTGGTATAACCGGGGAGCTGTTTTTT.

The rearrangement joins TRBV7-9 to TRBJ2-5, with 7 bases fitting TRBD2. The CDR3 sequence is 13 residues long. The junction had 4 bases not matched to a gene; V was cut back by 4 bases and J by 5 bases. Germline CDR1 is SEHNR and CDR2 is FQNEAQ (reference sequence). This CDR3 reads CASSYGGGETQYF. The DNA of the CDR3 is TGTGCCAGCAGCTACGGGGGAGGGGAGACCCAGTACTTC.

The J gene is TRBJ2-7, the V gene TRBV4-2; D is unclear. In germline, CDR1 is LGHNA, CDR2 YNFKEQ. The CDR3 covers 12 residues. V lost 5 bases and J lost 2, with 7 bases in between. CDR3 sequence reads: CASSGFPYEQYF. The DNA for the CDR3 is TGTGCCAGCAGCGGATTCCCCTACGAGCAGTACTTC.

The rearrangement uses TRBV7-2 and TRBJ1-2; D unclear. CDR3 length equals 13 residues. Trimming pared 3 bases from V and 4 bases from J, leaving 9 bases between. The germline CDR1 and CDR2 sequences are SGHTA and FQGNSA. In DNA form, the CDR3 reads TGTGCCAGCAGCTTTGACACGGCCTATGGCTACACCTTC. Translation gives CASSFDTAYGYTF. Complete variable domain (other parts from reference TRBV7-2 and TRBJ1-2): GAGVSQSPSNKVTEKGKDVELRCDPISGHTALYWYRQSLGQGLEFLIYFQGNSAPDKSGLPSDRFSAERTGGSVSTLTIQRTQQEDSAVYLCASSFDTAYGYTFGSGTRLTVV.

The rearrangement joins TRBV2 to TRBJ1-1; 7 nucleotides line up with TRBD1. Germline CDR1 SNHLY, CDR2 FYNNEI. V dropped 9 bases and J dropped 4; count of bases not matched to a gene: 8. The CDR3 runs 13 residues. CDR3 sequence (DNA): TGTGCCAGTCATCAGGGGGATGGCACTGAAGCTTTCTTT. The encoded protein is CASHQGDGTEAFF.

This chain uses TRBV19 with TRBJ2-6, with a weak D call TRBD1 (5 bases). Germline V CDR1 and CDR2: LNHDA, SQIVND (reference sequence). The CDR3 spans 17 residues. Trimming pared 5 bases from V and 1 base from J, leaving 15 bases between. The CDR3 is CASSARQQSSGANVLTF. DNA of the CDR3: TGTGCCAGTAGTGCTCGACAGCAGTCGTCTGGGGCCAACGTCCTGACTTTC.

This chain connects TRBV21-1 to TRBJ2-7. TRBV21-1 constitutes a pseudogene. The CDR3 spans 14 residues. The CDR3 loop is CASTPVWKSYEQYF. In DNA form, the CDR3 reads TGTGCCAGCACTCCAGTATGGAAATCCTACGAGCAGTACTTC.

J is TRBJ1-5 and V is TRBV5-5, with D unresolved. Germline CDR1 reads SGHKS; CDR2 reads YYEKEE (reference sequence). The V gene lost 5 bases and the J gene lost 0 bases, with 15 bases spanning the gap. The CDR3 has 16 amino acids. This CDR3 is CASSTGNDNSNQPQHF. For the CDR3, the DNA is TGTGCCAGCAGTACGGGGAACGACAATAGCAATCAGCCCCAGCATTTT.

The V call is TRBV29-1, the J call TRBJ1-1; D unresolved. The CDR3 has 13 residues. Germline lookup yields CDR1 SQVTM and CDR2 ANQGSEA. Trimming pared 4 bases from V and 0 bases from J, leaving 9 bases between. Written as DNA, the CDR3 is TGCAGCGTTGGTAGCGGTCTGAACACTGAAGCTTTCTTT. Translated, it gives CSVGSGLNTEAFF.

This clone came up once. This chain links TRBV6-5 with TRBJ2-2, with 8 bases that match TRBD1. The germline V gene has CDR1 MNHEY and CDR2 SVGAGI. The CDR3 covers 15 residues. Losses at the gene ends were 10 bases for V and 3 bases for J; bases not matched to a gene: 10. CDR3 bases: TGTGCCACCGCCGCCCAGGGGGCTTACACCGGGGAGCTGTTTTTT. Its translation: CATAAQGAYTGELFF.

The chain links TRBV27 to TRBJ1-2; 7 nucleotides match TRBD1. J was trimmed by 3 bases and V by 6 bases; bases with no gene match: 13. This CDR3 has 16 residues. CDR1 and CDR2 (germline): MNHEY, SMNVEV (reference sequence). CDR3 sequence reads: CASRLSGTDFYYGYTF. CDR3 coding DNA: TGTGCCAGCAGACTCTCCGGGACAGACTTTTACTATGGCTACACCTTC.

The chain couples TRBV19 to TRBJ2-7; D may be TRBD2 (5 bases). This CDR3 has 16 residues. Germline CDR1 and CDR2: LNHDA and SQIVND (reference sequence). With 1 base removed from V and 6 bases from J, the gap between germline ends came to 19 bases. The CDR3 nucleotides read TGTGCCAGTAGTATAGTCGCTAGCCAGGATTACGCCGAGCAGTACTTC. This translates into CASSIVASQDYAEQYF.

V and J are TRBV29-1 and TRBJ1-5; possible D gene TRBD1, 5 bases. Per germline, CDR1 SQVTM and CDR2 ANQGSEA. This CDR3 comprises 14 residues. V was trimmed by 6 bases and J by 5 bases, leaving 17 bases between them. CDR3 amino acids: CSVAGTGEDQPQHF. The CDR3 DNA reads TGCAGCGTCGCAGGGACGGGTGAGGATCAGCCCCAGCATTTT.